Following are 30 T cell receptor beta chains from one sample sequenced in a study of response to subunit inactivated influenza vaccine. In TCRdb, the RT-PCR reads were re-called with MiXCR into one record per CDR3 protein. The sample consists of approximately 680,000 distinct CDR3 sequences, about 15% of them appearing once. Material: PBMCs from blood, obtained roughly 12 days after vaccination. These receptors all stem from a man aged 45 to 65 who received an inactivated influenza vaccine.

This clonotype was seen only a few times. The chain combines TRBV20-1 with TRBJ2-3; the match to TRBD2 covers 11 bases. CDR3 length equals 15 residues. V trimming: 4 bases; J trimming: 2 bases; junction bases outside the gene matches: 5. Germline assignment: CDR1 DFQATT and CDR2 SNEGSKA (reference sequence). The CDR3 bases are TGCAGTGCTAATAGCGGGGGGGCCAACACAGATACGCAGTATTTT. Protein sequence: CSANSGGANTDTQYF.

This clonotype was counted a few times. This chain connects TRBV20-1 to TRBJ2-7; 9 nucleotides align to TRBD1. Germline lookup yields CDR1 DFQATT and CDR2 SNEGSKA (reference sequence). The CDR3 extends over 14 amino acids. The junction had 3 bases not matched to a gene; V was cut back by 0 bases and J by 3 bases. The CDR3 DNA reads TGCAGTGCTAGAGACCGGGACAGGGTCTACGAGCAGTACTTC. As protein: CSARDRDRVYEQYF.

This clonotype was counted only a few times. CDR3 nucleotide sequence: TGTGCCAGCAGCTTCTTCCCGGCCGGGACCTATGGCTACACCTTC. Residues: CASSFFPAGTYGYTF. V and J are TRBV12-3 or TRBV12-4 and TRBJ1-2; tentative D call: TRBD1 (5 bases). The CDR3 extends over 15 amino acids. Trimming took off 6 bases at V and 4 bases at J, with 18 bases between the two ends.

On this clonotype itself: One end of the junction is discordant with germline, which a read error may explain. J is TRBJ1-2 and V is TRBV20-1; tentatively, D is TRBD1 (5 bases). Germline lookup yields CDR1 DFQATT and CDR2 SNEGSKA (reference sequence). The CDR3 sequence is 12 residues long. CDR3 nucleotides: TGCAGTGCCAGAGATCTCCCTACAGGTACCTACTTC. Protein: CSARDLPTGTYF.

The genes are TRBV24-1 and TRBJ2-5; maybe TRBD1 (7 bases). V lost 5 bases to trimming and J lost 5 bases, with 17 bases between them. The CDR3 runs to 15 residues. The germline CDR1 and CDR2 sequences are KGHDR and SFDVKD. For the CDR3, the DNA is TGTGCCACCAGTGGCGGGACAGCGAGTGGGGAGACCCAGTACTTC. Translating gives CATSGGTASGETQYF.

J is TRBJ1-4 and V is TRBV4-3; the D is unclear. The CDR3 has 16 residues. CDR1 is LGHNA and CDR2 is YSLEER in the germline V gene. V shed 0 bases and J shed 5 bases, with 13 bases lying between them. Here the CDR3 DNA reads TGCGCCAGCAGCCAAGATCTCATTTCCCGAAATGAAAAACTGTTTTTT. It is translated as CASSQDLISRNEKLFF.

The chain recombines TRBV4-3 with TRBJ2-2; no reliable D call. CDR3 length: 15 amino acids. Per the germline V gene, CDR1 is LGHNA and CDR2 is YSLEER. The germline V and J ends were trimmed by 1 base and 3 bases, with 9 bases remaining between them. The CDR3 nucleotides are TGCGCCAGCAGCCAAGTTTTTTTGGACACCGGGGAGCTGTTTTTT. It translates to CASSQVFLDTGELFF.

In its sample, this clonotype was seen a few times. The chain has TRBV18 and TRBJ2-5; D is undetermined. V was shortened by 2 bases and J by 2 bases, with 9 bases between the two germline ends. Germline V lookup: CDR1 KGHSH, CDR2 LQKENI. The CDR3 length is 14 residues. CDR3 amino acids: CASSPYGVQETQYF. CDR3 DNA: TGTGCCAGCTCACCATACGGAGTACAAGAGACCCAGTACTTC.

This clonotype was counted a few times. The V and J genes are TRBV7-2 and TRBJ2-5; no firm D call. Trimming removed 1 base at V and 4 bases at J, with 10 bases between. CDR3 length: 14 amino acids. Germline lookup yields CDR1 SGHTA and CDR2 FQGNSA. The CDR3 sequence is CASSLGPTLETQYF. CDR3 DNA: TGTGCCAGCAGCTTAGGCCCCACCCTAGAGACCCAGTACTTC.

This clonotype was recorded at least ten times. The CDR3: CASSSKETFEQYF. The DNA of the CDR3 is TGTGCCAGCAGCTCCAAAGAAACCTTCGAGCAGTACTTC. The gene calls are TRBV7-2 and TRBJ2-7, with D hard to call. V lost 4 bases to trimming and J lost 6 bases, with 13 bases between them. Germline V lookup: CDR1 SGHTA, CDR2 FQGNSA. There are 13 residues in the CDR3.

The chain employs TRBV20-1 and TRBJ2-3; 12 bases agree with TRBD2. The CDR3 is 16 residues long. The J segment lost 4 bases and the V segment lost 4 bases, leaving 9 bases of the junction unmatched. CDR1 is DFQATT and CDR2 is SNEGSKA in the germline V gene (reference sequence). DNA of the CDR3: TGCAGTGCTATACCCCTGACTAGCGGGAGTTCAGATACGCAGTATTTT. Its translation is CSAIPLTSGSSDTQYF.

This clonotype came up a few times. This chain joins TRBV20-1 and TRBJ2-7, with 11 bases that match TRBD1. The CDR3 spans 14 residues. V gave up 2 bases and J gave up 4 bases; unmatched junction bases: 4. Per germline, CDR1 DFQATT and CDR2 SNEGSKA (reference sequence). The CDR3 loop reads CSARLGQGAYEQYF. As DNA, the CDR3 is TGCAGTGCTAGATTAGGACAGGGGGCTTACGAGCAGTACTTC.

The chain recombines TRBV20-1 with TRBJ2-7; D call uncertain. This CDR3 contains 14 residues. CDR1 and CDR2 from the germline V gene are DFQATT and SNEGSKA (reference sequence). Trimming took 6 bases from V and 0 from J, leaving 15 bases between them. This CDR3 reads CSAPSDRSSYEQYF. The CDR3 region has the DNA TGCAGTGCCCCGTCTGACCGAAGCTCCTACGAGCAGTACTTC.

This clonotype was seen many times. The rearrangement uses TRBV12-3 or TRBV12-4 and TRBJ1-1; D is uncertain. CDR3 length: 15 amino acids. Trimming removed 3 bases at V and 1 base at J, with 12 bases between. The CDR3 bases are TGTGCCAGCAGTTTTGGCGGCGCTGGGAACACTGAAGCTTTCTTT. Its protein is CASSFGGAGNTEAFF.

This chain connects TRBV12-3 or TRBV12-4 to TRBJ1-5, with 7 bases aligning to TRBD1. V lost 6 bases, J lost 4 bases, and 6 bases stayed unmatched. CDR3 size: 14 residues. CDR3 sequence: CASRRRGGNQPQHF. The CDR3 DNA follows: TGTGCCAGCAGGCGCAGGGGGGGGAATCAGCCCCAGCATTTT.

This clonotype has a handful of counts. The chain joins TRBV11-2 to TRBJ2-5; D not certain. V lost 5 bases and J lost 9, with 16 bases in between. The CDR3 is 13 amino acids. CDR1 and CDR2 from the germline V gene are SGHAT and FQNNGV. The CDR3 nucleotides are TGTGCCAGCAGCCAGGACGCCGTCTGGGCCCAGTACTTC. It codes for CASSQDAVWAQYF.

In this sample, this clonotype turned up a few times. The CDR3 loop is CASSTGTSGANTGELFF. Here the CDR3 DNA reads TGCGCCAGCAGCACCGGGACTAGCGGGGCTAACACCGGGGAGCTGTTTTTT. The V call is TRBV5-1, the J call TRBJ2-2, with 13 bases aligning to TRBD2. The V and J ends lost 4 bases and 2 bases, in that order; junction bases with no gene match: 5. From germline, CDR1 is SGHRS and CDR2 YFSETQ. This CDR3 contains 17 residues. Together with reference TRBV5-1 and TRBJ2-2, the CDR3 gives the full variable domain: KAGVTQTPRYLIKTRGQQVTLSCSPISGHRSVSWYQQTPGQGLQFLFEYFSETQRNKGNFPGRFSGRQFSNSRSEMNVSTLELGDSALYLCASSTGTSGANTGELFFGEGSRLTVL.

The V and J genes are TRBV7-9 and TRBJ1-2, with 7 bases identical to TRBD1. Germline CDR1 reads SEHNR; CDR2 reads FQNEAQ (reference sequence). This CDR3 comprises 15 residues. Trimming removed 4 bases from V and 8 bases from J; junction bases left unmatched: 13. The CDR3 sequence is CASSSILTGSYGYTF. The CDR3 DNA follows: TGTGCCAGCAGCTCAATACTGACAGGGAGCTACGGCTACACCTTC.

This clonotype was seen a few times. The rearrangement joins TRBV12-3 or TRBV12-4 to TRBJ1-1; D is possibly TRBD1 (6 bases). V shed 5 bases and J shed 1 base, with 17 bases lying between them. The length of the CDR3 is 16 residues. In DNA form, the CDR3 reads TGTGCCAGCAGTACAAGTAGCGGACAGACGAACACTGAAGCTTTCTTT. This translates into CASSTSSGQTNTEAFF.

V and J are TRBV3-1 and TRBJ2-2; TRBD2 matches at 8 bases. Per germline, CDR1 LGHDT and CDR2 YNNKEL (reference sequence). The J segment lost 6 bases and the V segment lost 4 bases, leaving 13 bases of the junction unmatched. The CDR3 length is 17 residues. The CDR3 loop is CASSPPRSGLGAGELFF. In DNA, the CDR3 is TGTGCCAGCAGCCCGCCGCGCTCGGGACTAGGGGCCGGGGAGCTGTTTTTT.

This clonotype was counted only a few times. The chain employs TRBV20-1 and TRBJ2-7; D is unresolved. This CDR3 contains 12 residues. V was cut by 3 bases and J by 3 bases, with 9 bases left in between. The germline CDR1 and CDR2 sequences are DFQATT and SNEGSKA (reference sequence). CDR3 sequence reads: CSASRKGYEQYF. CDR3 in DNA: TGCAGTGCTAGTCGGAAGGGCTACGAGCAGTACTTC.

The chain uses TRBV7-2 and TRBJ1-1, with D tentatively TRBD1 (6 bases). CDR3 length: 14 residues. Germline CDR1 and CDR2: SGHTA and FQGNSA. V dropped 5 bases and J dropped 2 bases, with 12 bases sitting between them. The CDR3: CASSPQGHNTEAFF. The CDR3 nucleotides are TGTGCCAGCAGCCCCCAGGGACACAACACTGAAGCTTTCTTT.

This clonotype was recorded a few times. This chain connects TRBV20-1 to TRBJ2-1, with TRBD2 matching 9 bases. From germline, CDR1 is DFQATT and CDR2 SNEGSKA (reference sequence). V lost 1 base to trimming and J lost 9 bases; unmatched junction nucleotides: 7. This CDR3 spans 14 amino acids. For the CDR3, the DNA is TGCAGTGCTAGAGCTGTGAAGCGGGAGGCTGAGCAGTTCTTC. Amino acids: CSARAVKREAEQFF.

A few counts support this clonotype. The chain is built from TRBV5-1 and TRBJ1-5; D is unresolved. Germline V gene sequence: CDR1 SGHRS, CDR2 YFSETQ. This CDR3 spans 13 amino acids. Between the trimmed V and J ends, which lost 5 bases and 3 bases, there was a span of 9 bases. In DNA, the CDR3 is TGCGCCAGCAGGCAGGACGTCAATCAGCCCCAGCATTTT. Encoded protein: CASRQDVNQPQHF.

The rearrangement joins TRBV7-9 to TRBJ2-7; 8 nucleotides align to TRBD1. The germline V gene has CDR1 SEHNR and CDR2 FQNEAQ (reference sequence). J was trimmed by 2 bases and V by 3 bases; bases with no gene match: 6. The CDR3 loop spans 15 amino acids. CDR3 loop: CASSFPGQAAYEQYF. CDR3 coding DNA: TGTGCCAGCAGCTTCCCGGGACAGGCAGCCTACGAGCAGTACTTC.

The chain uses TRBV6-5 and TRBJ2-5, with D hard to call. This CDR3 contains 16 residues. V shed 0 bases and J shed 2 bases, with 13 bases lying between them. The V gene's germline CDR1 is MNHEY and CDR2 SVGAGI. For the CDR3, the DNA is TGTGCCAGCAGTTACTCGGGGTCCCTCCCTCAAGAGACCCAGTACTTC. This codes for CASSYSGSLPQETQYF.

As for this clonotype: At one of its ends the junction is not consistent with the germline gene, which may arise from a read error. This chain uses TRBV5-6 with TRBJ2-5; perhaps D is TRBD1 or TRBD2 (5 bases each). CDR3 length: 15 residues. Per the germline V gene, CDR1 is SGHDT and CDR2 is YYEEEE. CDR3 sequence reads: CASSIVGGFQETQHF. The CDR3 coding sequence is TGTGCCAGCAGCATAGTTGGGGGTTTCCAAGAGACCCAGCACTTC.

This clonotype appeared a few times. This chain uses TRBV4-3 with TRBJ2-7; 10 nucleotides match TRBD2. The V and J ends lost 1 base and 1 base, in that order; junction bases with no gene match: 4. CDR3 length: 16 amino acids. Germline CDR1 LGHNA, CDR2 YSLEER. CDR3 coding DNA: TGCGCCAGCAGCCAAGTAACGGGACTAGCGTCCTACGAGCAGTACTTC. Its protein product is CASSQVTGLASYEQYF.

The CDR3 nucleotides are TGTGCCATCGGCCTAGCGGGGGGGCCCGGCTACGAGCAGTACTTC. Translation: CAIGLAGGPGYEQYF. The V and J genes are TRBV10-3 and TRBJ2-7; 12 bases align to TRBD2. The CDR3 contains 15 residues. The germline V gene has CDR1 ENHRY and CDR2 SYGVKD. After removal of 8 bases from V and 3 bases from J, the junction contained 8 bases not matched to a gene.

This clonotype was observed a few times. The chain combines TRBV4-3 with TRBJ2-1; 8 bases are shared with TRBD2. Germline V gene lookup returns CDR1 LGHNA and CDR2 YSLEER. The ends lost 5 bases at V and 7 bases at J; junction bases unmatched: 7. The CDR3 is 14 amino acids. The CDR3 DNA sequence: TGCGCCAGCAGCTTACGGGGGGGGGGTAATGAGCAGTTCTTC. Protein: CASSLRGGGNEQFF.